This TCR beta chain was identified during a study of shared clonotypes between healthy human individuals. This table comes from immunoSEQ multiplex PCR, and its TCRdb copy is limited to in-frame clones, with some not included. Of about 100,000 clones detected, about 66% appear once; the ten largest clones hold approximately 23%. This CDR3 spans 14 amino acids. The junction had 7 bases not matched to a gene; V was cut back by 5 bases and J by 7 bases. Germline CDR1 and CDR2: SEHNR and FQNEAQ (reference sequence). V and J are TRBV7-9 and TRBJ2-3; 9 bases agree with TRBD1. This receptor was obtained from a woman aged 30 to 39 in good health. The sample taken for sequencing was memory CD8+ T cells sorted from blood. Specified subset: CD45RO+ cells pooled with CCR7-negative TemRA cells. The DNA for the CDR3 is TGTGCCAGCAGCCAAAGGGACAGGGCATATACGCAGTATTTT. This sequence encodes CASSQRDRAYTQYF.